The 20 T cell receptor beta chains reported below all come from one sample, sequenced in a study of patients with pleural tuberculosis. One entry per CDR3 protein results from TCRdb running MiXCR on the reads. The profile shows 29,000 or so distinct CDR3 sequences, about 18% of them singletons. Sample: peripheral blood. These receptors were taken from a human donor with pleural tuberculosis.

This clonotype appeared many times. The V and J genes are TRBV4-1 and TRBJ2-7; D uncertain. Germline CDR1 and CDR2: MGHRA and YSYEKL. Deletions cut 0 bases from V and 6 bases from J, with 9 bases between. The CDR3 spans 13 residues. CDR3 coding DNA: TGCGCCAGCAGCCAAGATCCAAGGGCCGAGCAGTACTTC. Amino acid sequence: CASSQDPRAEQYF.

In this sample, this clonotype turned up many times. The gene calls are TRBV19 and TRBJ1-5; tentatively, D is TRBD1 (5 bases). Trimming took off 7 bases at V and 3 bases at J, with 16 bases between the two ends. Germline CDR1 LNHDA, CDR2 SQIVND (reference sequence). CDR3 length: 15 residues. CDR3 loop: CASKMWGRHNQPQHF. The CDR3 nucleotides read TGTGCCAGTAAGATGTGGGGCCGACACAATCAGCCCCAGCATTTT.

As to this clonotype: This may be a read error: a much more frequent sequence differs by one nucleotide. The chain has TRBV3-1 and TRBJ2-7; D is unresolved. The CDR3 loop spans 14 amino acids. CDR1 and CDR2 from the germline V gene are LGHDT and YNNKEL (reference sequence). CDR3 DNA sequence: TGTACCAGCAGCCAAGACCTGGTCTCCTACGAGCAGTACTTC. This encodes CTSSQDLVSYEQYF.

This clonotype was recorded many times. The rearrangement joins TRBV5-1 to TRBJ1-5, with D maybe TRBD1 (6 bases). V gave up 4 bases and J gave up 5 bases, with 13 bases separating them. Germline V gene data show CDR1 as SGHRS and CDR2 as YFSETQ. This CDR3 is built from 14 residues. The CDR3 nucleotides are TGCGCCAGCAGCCCGGGGGACACACATCAGCCCCAGCATTTT. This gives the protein CASSPGDTHQPQHF.

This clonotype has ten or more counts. Written as DNA, the CDR3 is TGCGCCAGCAGCCAAAGCGGATTCGACAGGGTTGGGACAGATACGCAGTATTTT. The encoded protein is CASSQSGFDRVGTDTQYF. The chain recombines TRBV4-3 with TRBJ2-3; 7 nucleotides align to TRBD1. CDR3 length: 18 residues. The germline gives CDR1 LGHNA, CDR2 YSLEER. Trimming took 2 bases from V and 3 from J; bases not matched to a gene: 14.

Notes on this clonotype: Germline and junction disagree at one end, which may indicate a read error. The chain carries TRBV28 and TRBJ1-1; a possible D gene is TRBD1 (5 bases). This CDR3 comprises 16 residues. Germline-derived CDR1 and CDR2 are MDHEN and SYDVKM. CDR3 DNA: TGTGCCAGCAGTGCCATGGGAGGGGAGAGGAACACTGAAGTTTTCTTT. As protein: CASSAMGGERNTEVFF.

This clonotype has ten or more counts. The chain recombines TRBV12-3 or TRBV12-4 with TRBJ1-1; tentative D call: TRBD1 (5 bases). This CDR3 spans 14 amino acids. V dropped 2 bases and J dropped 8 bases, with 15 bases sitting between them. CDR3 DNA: TGTGCCAGCAGTTTAAGGCAGGGCTACTGGGAAGCTTTCTTT. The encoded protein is CASSLRQGYWEAFF.

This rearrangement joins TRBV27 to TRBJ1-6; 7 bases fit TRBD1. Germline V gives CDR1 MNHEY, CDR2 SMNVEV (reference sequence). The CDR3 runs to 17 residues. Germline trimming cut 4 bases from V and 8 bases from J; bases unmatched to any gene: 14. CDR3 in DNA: TGTGCCAGCAGTTCTAACCACTTCAAGAGGGGGCATTCACCCCTCCACTTT. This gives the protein CASSSNHFKRGHSPLHF.

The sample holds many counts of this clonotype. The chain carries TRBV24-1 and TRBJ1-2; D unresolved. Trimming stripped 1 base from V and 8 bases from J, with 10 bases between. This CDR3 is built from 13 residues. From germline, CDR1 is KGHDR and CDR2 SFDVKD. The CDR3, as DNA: TGTGCCACCAGTGATTTATGGGAACAGGGCTACACCTTC. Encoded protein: CATSDLWEQGYTF.

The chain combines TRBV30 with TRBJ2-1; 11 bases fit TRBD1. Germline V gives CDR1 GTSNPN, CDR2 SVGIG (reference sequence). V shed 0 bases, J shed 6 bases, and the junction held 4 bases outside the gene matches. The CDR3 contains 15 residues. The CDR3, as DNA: TGTGCCTGGAGTGTGCGGGACAGGGGGGTCAATGAGCAGTTCTTC. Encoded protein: CAWSVRDRGVNEQFF.

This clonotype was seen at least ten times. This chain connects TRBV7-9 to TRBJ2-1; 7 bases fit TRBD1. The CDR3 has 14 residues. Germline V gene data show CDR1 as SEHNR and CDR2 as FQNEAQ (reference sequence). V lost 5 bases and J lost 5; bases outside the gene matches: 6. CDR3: CASSPQGYDNEQFF. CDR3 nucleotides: TGTGCCAGCAGCCCACAGGGGTACGACAATGAGCAGTTCTTC.

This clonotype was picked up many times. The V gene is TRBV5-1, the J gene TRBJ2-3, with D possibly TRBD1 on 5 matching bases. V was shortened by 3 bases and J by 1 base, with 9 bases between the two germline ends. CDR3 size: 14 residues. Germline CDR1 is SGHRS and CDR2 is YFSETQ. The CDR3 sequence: CASSSLGGTDTQYF. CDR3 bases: TGCGCCAGCAGCTCCCTAGGGGGCACAGATACGCAGTATTTT. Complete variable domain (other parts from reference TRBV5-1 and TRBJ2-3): KAGVTQTPRYLIKTRGQQVTLSCSPISGHRSVSWYQQTPGQGLQFLFEYFSETQRNKGNFPGRFSGRQFSNSRSEMNVSTLELGDSALYLCASSSLGGTDTQYFGPGTRLTVL.

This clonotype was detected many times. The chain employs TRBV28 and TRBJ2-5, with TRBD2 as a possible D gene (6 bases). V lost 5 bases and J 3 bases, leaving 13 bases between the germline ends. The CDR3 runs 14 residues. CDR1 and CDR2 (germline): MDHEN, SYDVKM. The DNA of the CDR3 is TGTGCCAGCAGTCCTCCGTCGGGGGAAGAGACCCAGTACTTC. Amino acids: CASSPPSGEETQYF.

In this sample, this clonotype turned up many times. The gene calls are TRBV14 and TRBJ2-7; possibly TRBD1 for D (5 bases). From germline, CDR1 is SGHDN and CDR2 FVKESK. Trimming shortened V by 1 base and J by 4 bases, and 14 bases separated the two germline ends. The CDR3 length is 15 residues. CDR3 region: CASSQGSTTAYEQYF. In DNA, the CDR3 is TGTGCCAGCAGCCAAGGGTCGACGACAGCTTACGAGCAGTACTTC.

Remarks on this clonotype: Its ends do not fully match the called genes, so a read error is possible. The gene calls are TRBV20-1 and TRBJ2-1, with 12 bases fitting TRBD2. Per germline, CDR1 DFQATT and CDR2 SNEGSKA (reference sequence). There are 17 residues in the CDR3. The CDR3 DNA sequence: TGCAGTACCGATTCGACTAGCGGGGGATGGTCCTGCAATGAGCAGTTCTTC. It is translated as CSTDSTSGGWSCNEQFF.

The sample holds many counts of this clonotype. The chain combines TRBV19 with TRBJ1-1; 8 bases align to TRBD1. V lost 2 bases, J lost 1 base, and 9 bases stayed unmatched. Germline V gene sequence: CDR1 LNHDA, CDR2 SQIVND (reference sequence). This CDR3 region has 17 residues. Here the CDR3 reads CASSITRTGFGNTEAFF. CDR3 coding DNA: TGTGCCAGTAGTATAACCAGGACAGGGTTCGGGAACACTGAAGCTTTCTTT.

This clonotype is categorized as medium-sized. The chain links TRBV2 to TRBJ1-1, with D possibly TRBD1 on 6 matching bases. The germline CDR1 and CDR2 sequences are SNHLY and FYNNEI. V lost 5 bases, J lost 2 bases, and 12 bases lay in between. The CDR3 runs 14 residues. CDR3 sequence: CASSLRQVNTEAFF. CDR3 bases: TGTGCCAGCAGTCTACGACAGGTTAACACTGAAGCTTTCTTT.

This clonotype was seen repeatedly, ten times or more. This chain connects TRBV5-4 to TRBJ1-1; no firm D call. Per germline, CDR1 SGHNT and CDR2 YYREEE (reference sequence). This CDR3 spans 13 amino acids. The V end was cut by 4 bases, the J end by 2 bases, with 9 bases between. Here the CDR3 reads CASSLTPNTEAFF. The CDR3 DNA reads TGTGCCAGCAGCCTTACACCTAACACTGAAGCTTTCTTT.

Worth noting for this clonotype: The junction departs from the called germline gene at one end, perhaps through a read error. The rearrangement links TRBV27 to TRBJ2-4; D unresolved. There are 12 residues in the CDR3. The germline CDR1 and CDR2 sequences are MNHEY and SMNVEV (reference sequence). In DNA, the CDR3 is TGTGCCCGCAGGACGGACGGAAACATTCAGTACTTT. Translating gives CARRTDGNIQYF.

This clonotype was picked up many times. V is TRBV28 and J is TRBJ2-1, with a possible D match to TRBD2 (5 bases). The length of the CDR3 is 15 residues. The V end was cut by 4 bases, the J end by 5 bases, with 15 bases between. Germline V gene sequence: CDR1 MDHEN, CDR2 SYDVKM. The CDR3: CASSSPALGDNEQFF. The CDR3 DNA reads TGTGCCAGCAGTTCCCCGGCGCTGGGAGACAATGAGCAGTTCTTC.